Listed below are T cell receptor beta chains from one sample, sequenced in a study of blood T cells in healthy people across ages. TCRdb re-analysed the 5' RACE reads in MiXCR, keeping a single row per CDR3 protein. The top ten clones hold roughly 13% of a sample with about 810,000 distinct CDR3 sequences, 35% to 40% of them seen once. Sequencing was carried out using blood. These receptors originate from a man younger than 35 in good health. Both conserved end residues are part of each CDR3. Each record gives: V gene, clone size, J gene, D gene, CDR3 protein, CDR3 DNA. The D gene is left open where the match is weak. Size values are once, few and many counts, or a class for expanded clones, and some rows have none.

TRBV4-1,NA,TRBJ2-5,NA,CASSQGMGKQETQYF,TGCGCCAGCAGCCAAGGGATGGGGAAACAAGAGACCCAGTACTTC
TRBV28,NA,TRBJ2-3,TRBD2,CASTRSPGLAGGGTDTQYF,TGTGCCAGCACCCGGTCCCCGGGACTAGCGGGGGGTGGCACAGATACGCAGTATTTT
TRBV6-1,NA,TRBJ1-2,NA,CASSEAGGGHYGYTF,TGTGCCAGCAGTGAAGCTGGAGGGGGACACTATGGCTACACCTTC
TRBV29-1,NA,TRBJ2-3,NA,CSVEDPSRRGPTDTQYF,TGCAGCGTTGAAGATCCCTCTAGGCGGGGCCCCACAGATACGCAGTATTTT
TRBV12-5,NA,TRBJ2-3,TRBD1,CASGLILLLPGQKTLGTGTQYF,TGTGCTAGTGGTTTGATCCTCCTATTACCGGGACAGAAAACCCTAGGCACAGGTACGCAGTATTTT
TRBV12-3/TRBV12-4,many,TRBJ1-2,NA,CASSLSDSAYGYTF,TGTGCCAGCAGTTTATCGGACAGTGCCTATGGCTACACCTTC
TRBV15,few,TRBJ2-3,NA,CATSRASIVLRGGRITDTQYF,TGTGCCACCAGCAGAGCGTCGATTGTGCTGAGGGGGGGCCGGATCACAGATACGCAGTATTTT
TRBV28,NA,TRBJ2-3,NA,CASKDPVSTDTQYF,TGTGCCAGCAAGGACCCTGTCAGCACAGATACGCAGTATTTT
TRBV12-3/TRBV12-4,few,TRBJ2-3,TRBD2,CASSSGGAVADTQYF,TGTGCCAGCAGTTCCGGGGGGGCCGTGGCAGATACGCAGTATTTT
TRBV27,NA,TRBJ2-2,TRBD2,CASSSGGRARTGELFF,TGTGCCAGCAGTTCCGGGGGGAGGGCGAGGACCGGGGAGCTGTTTTTT
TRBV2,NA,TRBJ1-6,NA,CASSGPSYNSPLHF,TGTGCCAGCAGTGGACCGTCTTATAATTCACCCCTCCACTTT
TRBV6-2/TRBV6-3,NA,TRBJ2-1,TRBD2,CASSSRGSNEQFF,TGTGCCAGCAGTTCGCGGGGGTCCAATGAGCAGTTCTTC
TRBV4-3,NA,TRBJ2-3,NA,CASSQDRATIFTDTQYF,TGCGCCAGCAGCCAAGATCGGGCCACAATATTCACAGATACGCAGTATTTT
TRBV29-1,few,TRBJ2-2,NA,CSGTDRGELFF,TGCAGCGGGACCGACAGGGGGGAGCTGTTTTTT
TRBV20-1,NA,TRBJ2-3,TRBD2,CSALVAGDTQYF,TGCAGTGCTTTAGTAGCGGGGGATACGCAGTATTTT
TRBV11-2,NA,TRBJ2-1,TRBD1,CASSVGQGAGNEQFF,TGTGCCAGCAGCGTAGGACAGGGGGCAGGAAATGAGCAGTTCTTC
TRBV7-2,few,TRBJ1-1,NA,CASSLDTGRNTEAFF,TGTGCCAGCAGCTTAGACACAGGGAGGAACACTGAAGCTTTCTTT
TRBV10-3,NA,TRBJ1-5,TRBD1,CAISESPPLRQGGNQPQHF,TGTGCCATCAGTGAGTCCCCCCCGCTAAGACAGGGTGGCAATCAGCCCCAGCATTTT
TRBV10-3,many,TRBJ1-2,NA,CAISELVVGDYTF,TGTGCCATCAGTGAATTAGTCGTGGGGGACTACACCTTC
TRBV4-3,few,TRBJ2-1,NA,CASSQDPVYNEQFF,TGCGCCAGCAGCCAAGATCCCGTCTACAATGAGCAGTTCTTC